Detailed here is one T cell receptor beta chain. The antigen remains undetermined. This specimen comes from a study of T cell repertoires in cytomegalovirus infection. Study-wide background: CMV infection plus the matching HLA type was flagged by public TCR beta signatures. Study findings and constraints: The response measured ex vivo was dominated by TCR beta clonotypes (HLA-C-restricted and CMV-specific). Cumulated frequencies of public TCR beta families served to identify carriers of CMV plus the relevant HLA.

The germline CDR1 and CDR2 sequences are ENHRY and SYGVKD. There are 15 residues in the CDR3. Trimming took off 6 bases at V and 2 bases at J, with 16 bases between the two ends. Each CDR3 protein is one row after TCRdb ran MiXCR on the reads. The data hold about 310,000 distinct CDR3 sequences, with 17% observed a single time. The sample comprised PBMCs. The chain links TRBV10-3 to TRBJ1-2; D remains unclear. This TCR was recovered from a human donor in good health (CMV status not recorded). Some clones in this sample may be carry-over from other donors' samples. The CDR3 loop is CAISDTQRPNYGYTF. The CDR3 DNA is TGTGCCATCAGCGACACACAGAGACCCAACTATGGCTACACCTTC.